These 13 T cell receptor beta chains came from one sample sequenced in a study of human T cells and chemical hapten exposure. Via MiXCR, TCRdb re-called the RACE reads, giving one row per CDR3 protein. The sample lists approximately 86,000 distinct CDR3 sequences, approximately 10% occurring once. Documented time point: patch test 3, about 24 weeks after DPC sensitization. As to treatment: therapeutic diphenylcyclopropenone sensitization with weekly scalp DPC. Sequencing used whole blood, obtained in connection with sensitization to the hapten diphenylcyclopropenone (DPC). The receptors originated from a woman aged 25 to 39 with alopecia areata. Some clones in this sample may be carry-over from other donors' samples.

This clonotype was observed at least ten times. The chain uses TRBV6-2 or TRBV6-3 and TRBJ2-4; TRBD1 aligns across 7 bases. The CDR3 length is 15 residues. The germline gives CDR1 MNHEY, CDR2 SVGEGT. The junction had 8 bases not matched to a gene; V was cut back by 5 bases and J by 4 bases. The CDR3: CASSQSGTAKNIQYF. The CDR3 DNA follows: TGTGCCAGCAGTCAATCTGGGACAGCTAAAAACATTCAGTACTTC.

The chain's CDR3 is CASIPKTFF. CDR3 DNA: TGTGCCAGCATCCCGAAGACTTTCTTT. This rearrangement joins TRBV27 to TRBJ1-1, with D hard to call. The V end lost 7 bases, the J end lost 12 bases, and 9 bases lay between the germline ends. This CDR3 region has 9 residues. Germline V CDR1 and CDR2: MNHEY, SMNVEV (reference sequence).

This clonotype was recorded at least ten times. The J gene is TRBJ2-3, the V gene TRBV10-3; TRBD2 is a possible D gene (5 bases). V lost 3 bases, J lost 4 bases, and 17 bases lay in between. Germline V CDR1 and CDR2: ENHRY, SYGVKD. This CDR3 is 16 amino acids long. CDR3 bases: TGTGCCATCAGTGATAGGACGGGATTGTGGTCAGATACGCAGTATTTT. Residues: CAISDRTGLWSDTQYF.

This clonotype was observed many times. This chain joins TRBV29-1 and TRBJ2-3; D possibly corresponds to TRBD2 (5 bases). With 3 bases removed from V and 5 bases from J, the gap between germline ends came to 12 bases. The CDR3 covers 13 residues. Per germline, CDR1 SQVTM and CDR2 ANQGSEA. This chain's CDR3 is CSVEQVGGDTQYF. The DNA of the CDR3 is TGCAGCGTTGAGCAGGTCGGAGGAGATACGCAGTATTTT.

In this sample, this clonotype turned up a few times. J is TRBJ1-6 and V is TRBV18; D gene uncertain. Germline V gene data show CDR1 as KGHSH and CDR2 as LQKENI. This CDR3 region has 16 residues. V was shortened by 1 base and J by 2 bases, with 9 bases between the two germline ends. The CDR3 sequence: CASSPQGGPYNSPLHF. The CDR3 nucleotides read TGTGCCAGCTCACCACAGGGAGGACCCTATAATTCACCCCTCCACTTT.

This clonotype came up many times. The chain employs TRBV28 and TRBJ1-1, with TRBD1 identical over 10 bases. J gave up 0 bases and V 5 bases, and 3 bases lay outside the gene matches. The germline V gene encodes CDR1 MDHEN and CDR2 SYDVKM. This CDR3 region has 15 residues. CDR3 nucleotides: TGTGCCAGCAGTCCAGGGACAGGGGTGAACACTGAAGCTTTCTTT. As protein: CASSPGTGVNTEAFF.

This clonotype has at least ten counts. The V call is TRBV29-1, the J call TRBJ2-3; 11 positions match TRBD2. The germline V gene has CDR1 SQVTM and CDR2 ANQGSEA. The CDR3 spans 15 residues. V lost 6 bases to trimming and J lost 4 bases; unmatched junction nucleotides: 9. CDR3 nucleotides: TGCAGCGTCCGAACTAGCGGGAGAGGGTCAGATACGCAGTATTTT. Translated: CSVRTSGRGSDTQYF.

V gene TRBV28 combines with J gene TRBJ1-2; D gene uncertain. CDR3 length equals 16 residues. V was pared by 2 bases and J by 5 bases, with 18 bases between. The germline gives CDR1 MDHEN, CDR2 SYDVKM. The CDR3 reads CASSLAAVGQDYGYTF. DNA for the CDR3: TGTGCCAGCAGTTTAGCGGCAGTTGGTCAGGATTATGGCTACACCTTC.

The chain uses TRBV3-1 and TRBJ2-5; D might be TRBD2 (7 bases). V dropped 0 bases and J dropped 4 bases, with 12 bases sitting between them. The CDR3 has 15 residues. From germline, CDR1 is LGHDT and CDR2 YNNKEL (reference sequence). In nucleotides, the CDR3 is TGTGCCAGCAGCCAAGATCAGGGGAGGGGAGAGACCCAGTACTTC. Translation: CASSQDQGRGETQYF.

There are many counts of this clonotype. The chain joins TRBV28 to TRBJ1-1; D unclear. The V gene lost 5 bases and the J gene lost 1 base, with 11 bases spanning the gap. CDR3 length: 14 amino acids. Looked up from germline, CDR1 is MDHEN and CDR2 is SYDVKM. CDR3 sequence: CASSILQRNTEAFF. The DNA for the CDR3 is TGTGCCAGCAGTATCCTTCAGAGGAACACTGAAGCTTTCTTT.

This clonotype was found a few times. The genes are TRBV2 and TRBJ1-5; 8 nucleotides agree with TRBD1. This CDR3 region has 15 residues. Germline assignment: CDR1 SNHLY and CDR2 FYNNEI. The V gene end was trimmed by 1 base and the J gene end by 6 bases; junction bases not matched to a gene: 5. The CDR3 DNA is TGTGCCAGCAGTGAAGGCCCAGGGGGCTTTCAGCCCCAGCATTTT. Translating gives CASSEGPGGFQPQHF.

This clonotype was observed many times. The V gene is TRBV28, the J gene TRBJ2-1, with 9 positions matching TRBD1. CDR1 and CDR2 from the germline V gene are MDHEN and SYDVKM. The CDR3 sequence is 14 residues long. Losses at the gene ends were 6 bases for V and 6 bases for J; bases not matched to a gene: 6. The CDR3 coding sequence is TGTGCCAGCAGCGGACAGGGGAGGGTCAATGAGCAGTTCTTC. Translated, it gives CASSGQGRVNEQFF. Drawing the rest from reference TRBV28 and TRBJ2-1, the complete variable domain is DVKVTQSSRYLVKRTGEKVFLECVQDMDHENMFWYRQDPGLGLRLIYFSYDVKMKEKGDIPEGYSVSREKKERFSLILESASTNQTSMYLCASSGQGRVNEQFFGPGTRLTVL.

The CDR3: CAITPGPPRMDQPQHF. The CDR3 nucleotides read TGTGCCATCACCCCCGGGCCTCCTAGAATGGATCAGCCCCAGCATTTT. The chain recombines TRBV10-3 with TRBJ1-5; D unclear. This CDR3 region has 16 residues. V lost 7 bases, J lost 5 bases, and 21 bases lay in between. CDR1 ENHRY and CDR2 SYGVKD come from the germline V gene.